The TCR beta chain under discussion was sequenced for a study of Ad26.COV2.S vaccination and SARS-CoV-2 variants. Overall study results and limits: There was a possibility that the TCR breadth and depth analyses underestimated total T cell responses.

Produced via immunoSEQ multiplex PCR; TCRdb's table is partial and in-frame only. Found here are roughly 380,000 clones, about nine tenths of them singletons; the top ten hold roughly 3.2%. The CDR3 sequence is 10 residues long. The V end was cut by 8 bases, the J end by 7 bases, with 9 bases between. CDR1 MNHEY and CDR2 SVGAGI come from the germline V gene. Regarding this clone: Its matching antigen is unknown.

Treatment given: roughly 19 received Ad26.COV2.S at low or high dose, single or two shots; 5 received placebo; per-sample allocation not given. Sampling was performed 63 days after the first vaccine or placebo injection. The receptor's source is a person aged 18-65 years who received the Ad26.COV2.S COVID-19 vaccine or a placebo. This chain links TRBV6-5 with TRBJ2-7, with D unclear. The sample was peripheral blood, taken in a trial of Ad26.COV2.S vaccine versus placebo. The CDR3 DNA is TGTGCCAGCGGGTATTCTGAGCAGTACTTC. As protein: CASGYSEQYF.